This T cell receptor (beta chain) is from a study of T cell repertoires in ileal Crohn's disease. With respect to this clone: The same CDR3 can be traced to other DNA sequences in this sample.

V lost 4 bases, J lost 3 bases, and 5 bases stayed unmatched. This CDR3 has 14 residues. Germline CDR1 is SGHRS and CDR2 is YFSETQ. Sequencing used immunoSEQ multiplex PCR; TCRdb keeps in-frame clones, though not all of them. The sample lists 15,000 to 20,000 clones, around two thirds occurring once. The source material was ileal tissue. This clonotype was sampled from an adult with Crohn's disease. The V and J genes are TRBV5-1 and TRBJ2-3, with TRBD1 identical over 7 bases. In DNA form, the CDR3 reads TGCGCCAGCAGCCGGGACAGACTTACAGATACGCAGTATTTT. It specifies CASSRDRLTDTQYF.